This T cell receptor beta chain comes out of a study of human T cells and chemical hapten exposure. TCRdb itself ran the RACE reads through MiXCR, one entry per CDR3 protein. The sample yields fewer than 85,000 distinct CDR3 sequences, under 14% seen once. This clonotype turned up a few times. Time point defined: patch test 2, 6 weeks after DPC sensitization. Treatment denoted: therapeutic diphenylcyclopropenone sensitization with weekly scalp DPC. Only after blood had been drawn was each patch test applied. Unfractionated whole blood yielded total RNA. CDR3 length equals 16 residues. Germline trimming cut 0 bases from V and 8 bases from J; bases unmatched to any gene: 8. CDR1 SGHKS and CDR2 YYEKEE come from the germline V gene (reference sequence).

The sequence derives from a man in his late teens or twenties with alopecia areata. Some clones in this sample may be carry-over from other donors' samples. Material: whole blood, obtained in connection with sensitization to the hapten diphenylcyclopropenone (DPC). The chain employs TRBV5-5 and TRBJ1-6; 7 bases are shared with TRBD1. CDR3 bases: TGTGCCAGCAGCTTGGCCGGGACAGCGACCGATTCACCCCTCCACTTT. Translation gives CASSLAGTATDSPLHF.